This TCR beta chain was identified during a study of T cell changes during pregnancy in multiple sclerosis. The germline V gene has CDR1 KGHSH and CDR2 LQKENI. The length of the CDR3 is 15 residues. After removal of 3 bases from V and 0 bases from J, the junction contained 5 bases not matched to a gene. Generated by immunoSEQ multiplex PCR, the TCRdb table keeps only in-frame clones and is missing some. In the table there are roughly 60,000 clones, about 94% of which are singletons. The origin of this receptor is a female donor with multiple sclerosis, enrolled in a pregnancy study. The V call is TRBV18, the J call TRBJ2-7, with 7 bases fitting TRBD1. Sequenced here: CD4+ T cells from peripheral blood mononuclear cells, sampled before pregnancy. CDR3 protein: CASSPLDRTSYEQYF. CDR3 DNA: TGTGCCAGCTCACCCCTGGACAGGACCTCCTACGAGCAGTACTTC.